A selection of T cell receptor beta chains follows, all from one sample in a study of tumor-infiltrating lymphocytes in primary liver carcinoma. MiXCR, run by TCRdb on the multiplex PCR reads, gives a single entry per CDR3 protein. The sample yields about 350,000 distinct CDR3 sequences, around 60% seen once. Sequenced sample: peripheral blood. The source is a man between 40 and 49 years old with primary liver carcinoma and hepatitis B virus infection. Both conserved end residues are part of each CDR3. D genes are given only for firm matches. Only part of the rows carry a size: once, few, many, or a class if the clone is expanded.

TGTGCCATGGCAGCGGGCGGGGAGCTGTTTTTT	CAMAAGGELFF	-	TRBV25-1	TRBJ2-2	-
TGTGCCATCAGTGTGGCGGGGGCGTTCTATGGCTACACCTTC	CAISVAGAFYGYTF	-	TRBV10-3	TRBJ1-2	-
TGTGCCAGCAGTTTATTGGGAAGGGAGCTGTTTTTT	CASSLLGRELFF	many	TRBV12-3/TRBV12-4	TRBJ2-2	-
TGTGCCATCTTCTCAGTACTGACTGGTGGGCAGCTCTTC	CAIFSVLTGGQLF	-	TRBV10-3	TRBJ2-1	-
TGTGCCTTGATTCAGGGACAGTTGAAACTGAGGGCTCGAGGCACTGAAGCTTTCTTT	CALIQGQLKLRARGTEAFF	-	TRBV30	TRBJ1-1	TRBD1
TGTGCCATCAGTGAGTCAACGCCCGCAGCGGGCCTGGTGGATACGCAGTATTTT	CAISESTPAAGLVDTQYF	-	TRBV10-3	TRBJ2-3	-
TGTGCCTGGACCCCGGGACTAGCACACCGCAATGAGCAGTTCTTC	CAWTPGLAHRNEQFF	-	TRBV30	TRBJ2-1	TRBD2
TGTGCCAGCGGGGGACTAGCGACCAACACATATACGCAGTATTTT	CASGGLATNTYTQYF	-	TRBV6-1	TRBJ2-3	TRBD2
TGCAGCGCCCGGTGGACTAGCGGGAGCGAGCAGTACTTC	CSARWTSGSEQYF	many	TRBV29-1	TRBJ2-7	TRBD2
TGCGCCTGCAGCCCACAGGGGAACACAGATACGCAGTATTTT	CACSPQGNTDTQYF	-	TRBV5-1	TRBJ2-3	TRBD1
TGCGCCAGCGGCCAACCTACAGCAGGGAGCCCCTCGAGCACGTTCTTC	CASGQPTAGSPSSTFF	once	TRBV4-1	TRBJ2-1	-
TGTGCCAACAGTTTATCTTCATTTGGACAGAACACAGATACGCAGTATTTT	CANSLSSFGQNTDTQYF	-	TRBV11-1	TRBJ2-3	-
TGTGCCGGCCGCGGGAGTGTGGGTGAGCTGTTCTTC	CAGRGSVGELFF	-	TRBV30	TRBJ2-1	TRBD2
TGTGCCAGCAGTCATAGACTAGCGGGAGGGACGTACACAGATACGCAGTATTTT	CASSHRLAGGTYTDTQYF	-	TRBV12-3/TRBV12-4	TRBJ2-3	TRBD2
TGTGCCAGCAGCGCGGGACTTGCGGTAGAGCAGTGCTTC	CASSAGLAVEQCF	-	TRBV11-2	TRBJ2-1	-
TGTACCAGCAGTTATGAGGGCCGGGCGACAGGGAAGACCCAGTACTTC	CTSSYEGRATGKTQYF	-	TRBV6-2/TRBV6-3	TRBJ2-5	TRBD1
TGCGCCAGCAGCTTGGATGGGGGAAACCCAGATACGCAGTATTTT	CASSLDGGNPDTQYF	-	TRBV5-1	TRBJ2-3	-
TGCGCCAGCAGCCAAGTGCGGGGTCCAGATACGCAGTATTTT	CASSQVRGPDTQYF	-	TRBV4-1	TRBJ2-3	-
TGTGCCAGCAGTAGGGAAAGGGGCTCCCGCGAGCAGTACTTC	CASSRERGSREQYF	-	TRBV6-5	TRBJ2-7	-
TGTGCCAGCAGTTTCCCCTACGGGGAAGGGTACCACCACGAGCAGTACTTC	CASSFPYGEGYHHEQYF	-	TRBV28	TRBJ2-7	-
TGTGCCATAACAGGGGCCAGAGAAGGTACTGAAAAACTGTTTTTT	CAITGAREGTEKLFF	-	TRBV6-6	TRBJ1-4	TRBD1
TGTGCCAGCAGTGGGCCGGGACAGGGAAACTATGGCTACACCTTC	CASSGPGQGNYGYTF	many	TRBV6-6	TRBJ1-2	TRBD1
TGTGCCAGCAGCCTTGGACAGGGCGAAATTTCGGGGGCCAACGTCCTGACTTTC	CASSLGQGEISGANVLTF	-	TRBV5-5	TRBJ2-6	TRBD1
TGTGCCAGCAACTTAGTGGGACCTACAGGGGGTCTTGATACGCAGTATTTT	CASNLVGPTGGLDTQYF	-	TRBV11-2	TRBJ2-3	TRBD1
TGCGCCAGCGGTACAGGGGCGGGTAATGAAAAACTGTTTTTT	CASGTGAGNEKLFF	-	TRBV5-1	TRBJ1-4	TRBD1
TGTGCTAGCAGCTCGGCGGCAGCACTAGCGGGGGCCTACAATGAGCAGTTCTTC	CASSSAAALAGAYNEQFF	few	TRBV11-2	TRBJ2-1	TRBD2
TGTGCCAGCATCCGGGACTTGTTATACGAGCAGTACTTC	CASIRDLLYEQYF	-	TRBV2	TRBJ2-7	-
TGTGTCAGCAGTGAAGAGGTTAACACTGAAGCTTTCTTT	CVSSEEVNTEAFF	-	TRBV2	TRBJ1-1	-